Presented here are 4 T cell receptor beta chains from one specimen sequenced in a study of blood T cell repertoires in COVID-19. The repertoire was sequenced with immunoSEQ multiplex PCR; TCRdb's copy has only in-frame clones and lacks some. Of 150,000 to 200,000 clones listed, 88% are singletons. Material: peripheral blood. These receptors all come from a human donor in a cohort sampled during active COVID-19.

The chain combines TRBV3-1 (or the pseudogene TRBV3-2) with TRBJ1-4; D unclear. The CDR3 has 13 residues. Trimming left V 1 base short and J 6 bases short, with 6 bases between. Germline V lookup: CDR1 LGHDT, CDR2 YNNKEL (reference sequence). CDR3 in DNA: TGTGCCAGCAGCCAAGTTCAGTATGAAAAACTGTTTTTT. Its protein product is CASSQVQYEKLFF.

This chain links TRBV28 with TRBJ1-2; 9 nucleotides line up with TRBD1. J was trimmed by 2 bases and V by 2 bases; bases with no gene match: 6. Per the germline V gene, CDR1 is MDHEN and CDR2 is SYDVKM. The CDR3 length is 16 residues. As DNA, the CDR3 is TGTGCCAGCAGTTTAGGGACAGGGCGGCCCAACTATGGCTACACCTTC. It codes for CASSLGTGRPNYGYTF.

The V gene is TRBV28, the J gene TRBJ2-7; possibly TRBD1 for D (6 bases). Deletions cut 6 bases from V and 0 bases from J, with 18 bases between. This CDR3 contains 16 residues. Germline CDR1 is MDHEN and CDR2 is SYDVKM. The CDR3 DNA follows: TGTGCCAGCAGGCCGGTTCCGGGACAAAACTCCTACGAGCAGTACTTC. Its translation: CASRPVPGQNSYEQYF.

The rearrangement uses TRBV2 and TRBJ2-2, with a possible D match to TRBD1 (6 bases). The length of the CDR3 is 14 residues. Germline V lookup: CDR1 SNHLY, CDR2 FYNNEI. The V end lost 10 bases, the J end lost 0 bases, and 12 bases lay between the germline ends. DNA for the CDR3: TGTGCCAAACAGGGCCCCGCGAACACCGGGGAGCTGTTTTTT. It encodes CAKQGPANTGELFF.